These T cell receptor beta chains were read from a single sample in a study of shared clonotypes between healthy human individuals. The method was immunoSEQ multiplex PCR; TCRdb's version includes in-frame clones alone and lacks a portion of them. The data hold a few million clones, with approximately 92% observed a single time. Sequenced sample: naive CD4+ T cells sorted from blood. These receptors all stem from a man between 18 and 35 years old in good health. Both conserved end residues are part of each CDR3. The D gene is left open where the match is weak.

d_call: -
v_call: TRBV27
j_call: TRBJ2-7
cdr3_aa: CASSLSGTGQLSYEQYF

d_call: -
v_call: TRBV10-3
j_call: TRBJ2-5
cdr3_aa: CAISGGVGETQYF

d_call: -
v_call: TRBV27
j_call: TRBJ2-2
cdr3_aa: CASSRTYGGNTGELFF

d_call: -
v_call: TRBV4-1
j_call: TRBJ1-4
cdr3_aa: CASSQVWWLFSEKLFF

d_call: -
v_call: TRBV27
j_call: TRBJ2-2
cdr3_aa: CASRQGTGTTGELFF

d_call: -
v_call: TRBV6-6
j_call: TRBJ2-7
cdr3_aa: CASSPSREGGEQYF

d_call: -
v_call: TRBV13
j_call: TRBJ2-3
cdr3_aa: CASRFAGSTDTQYF

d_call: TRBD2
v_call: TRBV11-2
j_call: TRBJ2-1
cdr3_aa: CASRLSGARNNEQFF

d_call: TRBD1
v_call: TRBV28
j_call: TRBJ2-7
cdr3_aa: CASSLIMGQGAYEQYF

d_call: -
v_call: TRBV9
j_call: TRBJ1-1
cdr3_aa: CASSVGYMNTEAFF

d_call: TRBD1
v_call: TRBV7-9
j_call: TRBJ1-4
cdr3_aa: CASSLGLDRGLEKLFF

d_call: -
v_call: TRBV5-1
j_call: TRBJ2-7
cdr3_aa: CASHRTPSTYEQYF

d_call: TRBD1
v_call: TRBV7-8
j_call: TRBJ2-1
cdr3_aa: CASSLAYVTGGVSSFYNEQFF

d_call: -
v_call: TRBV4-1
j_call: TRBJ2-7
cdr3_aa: CASSQITADSYEQYF

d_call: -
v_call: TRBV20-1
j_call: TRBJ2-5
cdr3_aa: CSASIPKEQYF

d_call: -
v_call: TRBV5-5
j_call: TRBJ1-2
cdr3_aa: CASSLGSNYGYTF

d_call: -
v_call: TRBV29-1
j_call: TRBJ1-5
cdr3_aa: CSVVEGHSNQPQHF

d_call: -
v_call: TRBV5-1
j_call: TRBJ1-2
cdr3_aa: CASSQGTVYGYTF

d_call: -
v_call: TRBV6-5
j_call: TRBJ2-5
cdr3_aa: CASSSGTFKYQETQYF

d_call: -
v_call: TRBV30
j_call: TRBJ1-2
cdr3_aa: CAWSFSRADGYTF

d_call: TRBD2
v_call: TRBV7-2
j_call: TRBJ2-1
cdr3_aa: CASSATSGSYNEQFF

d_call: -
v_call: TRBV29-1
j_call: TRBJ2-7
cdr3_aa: CSVENGVEQYF